This T cell receptor beta chain came from a study of cytomegalovirus exposure and HLA in healthy donors. Overall study findings and caveats: Listed as cytomegalovirus-associated were around 160 TCR beta chains. Because they were indistinguishable, some V segments, including TRBV6-2 and TRBV6-3, were excluded. Across donors, most TCRs were seen rarely, yet some public ones were widespread.

The PCR had 60 Vbeta and 13 Jbeta primers. TCRdb keeps only in-frame clones here, not all; method: immunoSEQ multiplex PCR. Of about 140,000 clones listed, roughly 10% were seen once; the top ten hold roughly 1.9%. The sample holds a few counts of this clone. Its specificity is not known. This CDR3 region has 13 residues. V lost 8 bases to trimming and J lost 1 base, with 11 bases between them. Per germline, CDR1 MNHEY and CDR2 SVGAGI. This clonotype was sampled from a man aged 50-59 years in good health and CMV-seronegative. The rearrangement links TRBV6-5 to TRBJ1-2, with D hard to call. Material for sequencing was PBMCs. The CDR3 DNA is TGTGCCAGCGTCTCTACCGTTAACTATGGCTACACCTTC. Translating it yields CASVSTVNYGYTF.